Listed here are 27 T cell receptor beta chains from one sample, sequenced in a study of shared clonotypes between healthy human individuals. Naive CD8 cells, CD45RO-negative and positively selected for CCR7, excluded terminally differentiated effector memory CD45RA+ cells. Assay used: immunoSEQ multiplex PCR; TCRdb lists only in-frame clones, some missing. The sample consists of millions of clones, just over 90% of them appearing once. Sequences were obtained from naive CD8+ T cells from PBMCs. These receptors all come from a man between 18 and 35 years old in good health. Some clones in this sample may be carry-over from other donors' samples.

This chain joins TRBV9 and TRBJ1-3, with a possible D match to TRBD1 (6 bases). The V gene lost 4 bases and the J gene lost 4 bases, with 18 bases spanning the gap. The CDR3 covers 16 residues. CDR1 SGDLS and CDR2 YYNGEE come from the germline V gene. CDR3 in DNA: TGTGCCAGCAGCCCCCTCCGGGGGGCACCCGGAAACACCATATATTTT. Protein: CASSPLRGAPGNTIYF.

The chain links TRBV15 to TRBJ1-4; D gene uncertain. CDR3 length equals 15 residues. V shed 3 bases and J shed 1 base, with 9 bases lying between them. CDR1 and CDR2 (germline): LNHNV, YYDKDF (reference sequence). In DNA, the CDR3 is TGTGCCACCAGCAGTTCACGGATAACTAATGAAAAACTGTTTTTT. Amino acid sequence: CATSSSRITNEKLFF.

This sequence joins TRBV29-1 and TRBJ1-2, with 7 bases fitting TRBD1. From germline, CDR1 is SQVTM and CDR2 ANQGSEA. The CDR3 covers 12 residues. V trimming: 7 bases; J trimming: 0 bases; junction bases outside the gene matches: 2. CDR3 nucleotides: TGCAGCGGGGGACAGTCTAACTATGGCTACACCTTC. The encoded protein is CSGGQSNYGYTF.

J is TRBJ2-7 and V is TRBV30; D unresolved. CDR1 is GTSNPN and CDR2 is SVGIG in the germline V gene (reference sequence). The V end was cut by 4 bases, the J end by 0 bases, with 7 bases between. The CDR3 consists of 12 residues. The CDR3 here is CAWNSLSYEQYF. The CDR3 nucleotides read TGTGCCTGGAACAGCCTCTCCTACGAGCAGTACTTC.

This chain uses TRBV14 with TRBJ2-7, with D tentatively TRBD2 (5 bases). From germline, CDR1 is SGHDN and CDR2 FVKESK. Trimming left V 3 bases short and J 3 bases short, with 15 bases between. This CDR3 is 15 amino acids long. CDR3 coding DNA: TGTGCCAGCAGCCAGGAGAGAGGGATGTTCTACGAGCAGTACTTC. Protein: CASSQERGMFYEQYF.

The rearrangement links TRBV6-4 to TRBJ2-5; D possibly corresponds to TRBD2 (6 bases). CDR1 and CDR2 from the germline V gene are MRHNA and SNTAGT. The CDR3 sequence is 15 residues long. Trimming stripped 0 bases from V and 5 bases from J, with 13 bases between. The CDR3 reads CASSDSEGVMETQYF. In nucleotides, the CDR3 is TGTGCCAGCAGTGACTCGGAGGGAGTAATGGAGACCCAGTACTTC.

Comment on this clone: Other DNA sequences from this sample encode an identical CDR3 as well. The chain joins TRBV7-9 to TRBJ2-2; D not resolved. Germline V gene lookup returns CDR1 SEHNR and CDR2 FQNEAQ (reference sequence). CDR3 size: 13 residues. V was trimmed by 2 bases and J by 2 bases, leaving 3 bases between them. The CDR3 here is CASSLSNTGELFF. CDR3 bases: TGTGCCAGCAGCTTATCCAACACCGGGGAGCTGTTTTTT. The full variable domain, its missing parts supplied by reference TRBV7-9 and TRBJ2-2, is DTGVSQNPRHKITKRGQNVTFRCDPISEHNRLYWYRQTLGQGPEFLTYFQNEAQLEKSRLLSDRFSAERPKGSFSTLEIQRTEQGDSAMYLCASSLSNTGELFFGEGSRLTVL.

The gene calls are TRBV19 and TRBJ1-2; D perhaps matches TRBD1 (5 bases). Germline CDR1 reads LNHDA; CDR2 reads SQIVND (reference sequence). The ends were cut back, 6 bases at V and 4 bases at J, with 12 bases in the middle. The CDR3 runs to 13 residues. CDR3 residues: CASSFAGPYGYTF. In DNA form, the CDR3 reads TGTGCCAGTAGCTTCGCAGGGCCCTATGGCTACACCTTC.

The chain employs TRBV28 and TRBJ1-5; D call uncertain. Germline assignment: CDR1 MDHEN and CDR2 SYDVKM. The CDR3 length is 15 residues. V was clipped by 7 bases and J by 3 bases, with 16 bases between them. The CDR3 nucleotides are TGTGCCAGCACCCCCACCGAAAACGTCAATCAGCCCCAGCATTTT. This sequence encodes CASTPTENVNQPQHF.

This chain uses TRBV4-1 with TRBJ2-1; 9 positions agree with TRBD2. From germline, CDR1 is MGHRA and CDR2 YSYEKL. CDR3 length: 15 residues. J was trimmed by 2 bases and V by 4 bases; bases with no gene match: 3. DNA of the CDR3: TGCGCCAGCAGCCGGGCGGGAGGGGCCTACAATGAGCAGTTCTTC. Protein sequence: CASSRAGGAYNEQFF.

This clone was recorded once. The chain joins TRBV10-3 to TRBJ2-1; the D gene is possibly TRBD2 (5 bases). This CDR3 is built from 15 residues. CDR1 and CDR2 from the germline V gene are ENHRY and SYGVKD. V lost 3 bases and J lost 2, with 11 bases in between. The CDR3 region is CAISDPPSTYNEQFF. The CDR3 DNA reads as TGTGCCATCAGTGACCCCCCTAGCACCTACAATGAGCAGTTCTTC.

The rearrangement uses TRBV4-3 and TRBJ2-3, with a weak D call TRBD1 (5 bases). This CDR3 has 14 residues. Trimming stripped 0 bases from V and 5 bases from J, with 9 bases between. Germline CDR1 reads LGHNA; CDR2 reads YSLEER. The chain's CDR3 is CASSQEWQGDTQYF. DNA of the CDR3: TGCGCCAGCAGCCAAGAATGGCAGGGAGATACGCAGTATTTT.

This chain connects TRBV25-1 to TRBJ2-7, with D possibly being TRBD1 (6 bases). Trimming took off 4 bases at V and 3 bases at J, with 10 bases between the two ends. Germline assignment: CDR1 MGHDK and CDR2 SYGVNS. The CDR3 totals 13 residues. The CDR3 region has the DNA TGTGCCAGCAGTGTGACAGGCGACTACGAGCAGTACTTC. Its translation: CASSVTGDYEQYF.

The V call is TRBV27, the J call TRBJ2-1; D possibly corresponds to TRBD2 (6 bases). Germline V lookup: CDR1 MNHEY, CDR2 SMNVEV (reference sequence). This CDR3 spans 15 amino acids. V lost 5 bases to trimming and J lost 0 bases, with 11 bases between them. CDR3 in amino acids: CASSPSVPSYNEQFF. CDR3 nucleotide sequence: TGTGCCAGCAGTCCTAGCGTACCCTCCTACAATGAGCAGTTCTTC.

The chain is built from TRBV10-2 and TRBJ2-1, with D possibly matching TRBD1 (6 bases). The CDR3 consists of 15 residues. The V gene's germline CDR1 is WSHSY and CDR2 SAAADI. V lost 3 bases to trimming and J lost 7 bases, with 16 bases between them. The CDR3 sequence: CASSEDRPYLNEQFF. CDR3 DNA: TGCGCCAGCAGTGAAGACAGGCCCTATTTGAATGAGCAGTTCTTC.

The rearrangement links TRBV27 to TRBJ2-7, with 8 bases fitting TRBD1. This CDR3 comprises 14 residues. CDR1 and CDR2 from the germline V gene are MNHEY and SMNVEV (reference sequence). The junction had 13 bases not matched to a gene; V was cut back by 8 bases and J by 7 bases. This CDR3 is CASGLWGQAGEQYF. The CDR3 nucleotides are TGTGCCAGCGGGCTCTGGGGACAGGCGGGGGAGCAGTACTTC.

This clone was detected a few times. CDR3 bases: TGTGCCAGCGGCCCGGGAGGGAGCTATGGCTACACCTTC. This sequence encodes CASGPGGSYGYTF. The chain links TRBV9 to TRBJ1-2; no clear D gene. The CDR3 is made up of 13 amino acids. V was cut by 7 bases and J by 4 bases, with 14 bases left in between. The germline gives CDR1 SGDLS, CDR2 YYNGEE.

This chain connects TRBV9 to TRBJ1-4, with TRBD1 matching over 7 bases. Germline V CDR1 and CDR2: SGDLS, YYNGEE. The V gene end was trimmed by 4 bases and the J gene end by 7 bases; junction bases not matched to a gene: 7. The CDR3 contains 14 residues. CDR3 region: CASSRGQGGEKLFF. Here the CDR3 DNA reads TGTGCCAGCAGCCGCGGGCAGGGGGGTGAAAAACTGTTTTTT.

V and J are TRBV6-5 and TRBJ2-2; unclear D gene. In germline, CDR1 is MNHEY, CDR2 SVGAGI. V lost 5 bases, J lost 0 bases, and 7 bases lay in between. CDR3 size: 14 residues. The CDR3 reads CASSRNSNTGELFF. The CDR3 nucleotides are TGTGCCAGCAGTCGAAACTCGAACACCGGGGAGCTGTTTTTT.

The J gene is TRBJ2-3, the V gene TRBV6-1; the D gene is possibly TRBD1 (5 bases). CDR1 and CDR2 from the germline V gene are MNHNS and SASEGT. The CDR3 has 15 residues. Trimming cost V 6 bases and J 5 bases, with 18 bases left between them. The CDR3 region is CASSTGAGKGDTQYF. In DNA form, the CDR3 reads TGTGCCAGCAGCACTGGCGCAGGGAAGGGAGATACGCAGTATTTT.

The chain carries TRBV29-1 and TRBJ2-1; no reliable D call. Trimming stripped 7 bases from V and 5 bases from J, with 6 bases between. The germline gives CDR1 SQVTM, CDR2 ANQGSEA. The length of the CDR3 is 10 residues. The CDR3 DNA sequence: TGCAGCGGACAAGACAATGAGCAGTTCTTC. Translating gives CSGQDNEQFF.

The DNA for the CDR3 is TGTGCCAGCAGTTTACCGGACAGGGTGAACACTGAAGCTTTCTTT. It specifies CASSLPDRVNTEAFF. The V gene is TRBV28, the J gene TRBJ1-1; 8 bases line up with TRBD1. Per the germline V gene, CDR1 is MDHEN and CDR2 is SYDVKM. The trim removed 2 bases at V and 0 bases at J, leaving 2 bases unmatched. This CDR3 is 15 amino acids long.

This clone was seen only once. The V call is TRBV19, the J call TRBJ1-1; D gene uncertain. This CDR3 has 13 residues. The germline V gene encodes CDR1 LNHDA and CDR2 SQIVND (reference sequence). V lost 1 base and J 5 bases, leaving 8 bases between the germline ends. CDR3 sequence: CASSIVRSTEAFF. The CDR3 region has the DNA TGTGCCAGTAGTATAGTTAGGTCGACTGAAGCTTTCTTT.

Remarks on this clone: This specimen includes other DNA sequences encoding the same CDR3. V usage is TRBV4-1 and J usage is TRBJ1-6; D gene uncertain. The V end was cut by 1 base, the J end by 9 bases, with 4 bases between. Per germline, CDR1 MGHRA and CDR2 YSYEKL. This CDR3 is 12 amino acids long. CDR3 loop: CASSQGSSPLHF. For the CDR3, the DNA is TGCGCCAGCAGCCAAGGTAGTTCACCCCTCCACTTT.

The chain is built from TRBV29-1 and TRBJ2-7; no clear D. With 5 bases removed from V and 2 bases from J, the gap between germline ends came to 16 bases. CDR1 and CDR2 (germline): SQVTM, ANQGSEA. The CDR3 contains 14 residues. DNA for the CDR3: TGCAGCGTTAAGGACGCGACGGGCCCCTACGAGCAGTACTTC. Protein: CSVKDATGPYEQYF.

The chain carries TRBV7-9 and TRBJ2-5; D remains unclear. V was shortened by 5 bases and J by 4 bases, with 20 bases between the two germline ends. The CDR3 extends over 16 amino acids. Germline V gives CDR1 SEHNR, CDR2 FQNEAQ (reference sequence). The CDR3 loop reads CASSPSPLLRRETQYF. The CDR3 nucleotides read TGTGCCAGCAGCCCCTCACCTCTCCTTCGGCGAGAGACCCAGTACTTC.

This clone was found once. Additional DNA sequences in this sample encode the identical CDR3. The rearrangement links TRBV6-5 to TRBJ2-7, with D maybe TRBD1 (5 bases). The CDR3 contains 14 residues. V dropped 2 bases and J dropped 1 base, with 9 bases sitting between them. CDR1 and CDR2 from the germline V gene are MNHEY and SVGAGI. For the CDR3, the DNA is TGTGCCAGCAGTTACGGGCAGGGTTCCTACGAGCAGTACTTC. Encoded protein: CASSYGQGSYEQYF.